Below, 28 T cell receptor beta chains from the same sample are listed, as sequenced in a study of shared T cell receptors in the human thymus. Produced via immunoSEQ multiplex PCR; TCRdb's table is partial and in-frame only. The sample consists of a few hundred thousand clones, 85% to 95% of them appearing once. Input material: thymocytes. These receptors all come from a human donor.

The chain recombines TRBV5-1 with TRBJ2-1; 7 nucleotides align to TRBD2. Germline CDR1 and CDR2: SGHRS and YFSETQ. The ends lost 5 bases at V and 0 bases at J; junction bases unmatched: 2. This CDR3 is 14 amino acids long. CDR3 loop: CASRGGSSYNEQFF. The CDR3 nucleotides are TGCGCCAGCAGAGGCGGGAGCTCCTACAATGAGCAGTTCTTC.

This chain joins TRBV28 and TRBJ2-1; D gene ambiguous. The CDR3 length is 19 residues. Deletions cut 5 bases from V and 8 bases from J, with 31 bases between. Per the germline V gene, CDR1 is MDHEN and CDR2 is SYDVKM. As DNA, the CDR3 is TGTGCCAGCAGTCCGCCACTTGGGCTTCCCACAATAGGAAGGGATGAGCAGTTCTTC. This sequence encodes CASSPPLGLPTIGRDEQFF.

This sequence joins TRBV14 and TRBJ2-7; perhaps TRBD1 as D (5 bases). The CDR3 is 14 amino acids. The V gene's germline CDR1 is SGHDN and CDR2 FVKESK. V lost 4 bases to trimming and J lost 1 base, with 11 bases between them. The CDR3 sequence: CASSPHTGSYEQYF. The CDR3 coding sequence is TGTGCCAGCAGCCCCCATACAGGTTCCTACGAGCAGTACTTC.

This clone has only a few counts. CDR3 in DNA: TGCGCCAGCAGAGGAGGCTACGAGCAGTACTTC. Translated, it gives CASRGGYEQYF. The chain joins TRBV4-1 to TRBJ2-7; D possibly corresponds to TRBD2 (5 bases). This CDR3 region has 11 residues. V lost 6 bases, J lost 3 bases, and 6 bases lay in between. Germline lookup yields CDR1 MGHRA and CDR2 YSYEKL.

About this clone: Other DNA sequences within the sample encode an identical CDR3. This sequence joins TRBV10-1 and TRBJ2-1; possibly TRBD1 or TRBD2 for D (5 bases each). CDR1 is WNHNN, CDR2 SYGVQD, per germline (reference sequence). The CDR3 consists of 16 residues. V was shortened by 0 bases and J by 0 bases, with 9 bases between the two germline ends. The CDR3 loop reads CASSESRGSSYNEQFF. CDR3 in DNA: TGCGCCAGCAGTGAGTCGAGGGGAAGCTCCTACAATGAGCAGTTCTTC.

This chain links TRBV5-6 with TRBJ1-2; D is ambiguous. Germline CDR1 SGHDT, CDR2 YYEEEE. The V gene lost 0 bases and the J gene lost 5 bases, with 11 bases spanning the gap. The CDR3 is made up of 14 amino acids. CDR3 loop: CASSLGPRGYGYTF. CDR3 in DNA: TGTGCCAGCAGCTTGGGGCCGCGAGGATATGGCTACACCTTC.

The V and J genes are TRBV28 and TRBJ1-4; D is possibly TRBD1 (6 bases). Trimming took off 5 bases at V and 5 bases at J, with 15 bases between the two ends. CDR3 length: 15 residues. Germline loops: CDR1 MDHEN, CDR2 SYDVKM. The CDR3 DNA reads TGTGCCAGCAGTCAAGAACGACAGGTGAATGAAAAACTGTTTTTT. Its translation: CASSQERQVNEKLFF. Drawing the rest from reference TRBV28 and TRBJ1-4, the complete variable domain is DVKVTQSSRYLVKRTGEKVFLECVQDMDHENMFWYRQDPGLGLRLIYFSYDVKMKEKGDIPEGYSVSREKKERFSLILESASTNQTSMYLCASSQERQVNEKLFFGSGTQLSVL.

The gene calls are TRBV4-1 and TRBJ1-3, with D perhaps matching TRBD1 (5 bases). The CDR3 contains 18 residues. Germline-derived CDR1 and CDR2 are MGHRA and YSYEKL. The V and J ends lost 2 bases and 4 bases respectively, with 21 bases between them. CDR3 amino acids: CASSQIGTYGINGNTIYF. The DNA of the CDR3 is TGCGCCAGCAGCCAAATCGGGACCTATGGAATAAACGGAAACACCATATATTTT.

The chain is built from TRBV28 and TRBJ1-2, with 12 bases that match TRBD1. J gave up 6 bases and V 4 bases, and 9 bases lay outside the gene matches. Germline V gene lookup returns CDR1 MDHEN and CDR2 SYDVKM. The CDR3 is made up of 16 amino acids. The DNA of the CDR3 is TGTGCCAGCAGTTCCGGGACAGGGGGCCGAGGGGATGGCTACACCTTC. It yields the protein CASSSGTGGRGDGYTF.

The rearrangement joins TRBV6-5 to TRBJ1-4, with a weak D call TRBD1 (5 bases). CDR1 MNHEY and CDR2 SVGAGI come from the germline V gene. The CDR3 is made up of 15 amino acids. V was cut by 5 bases and J by 5 bases, with 15 bases left in between. The CDR3 is CASSNRDPRNEKLFF. CDR3 nucleotide sequence: TGTGCCAGCAGTAACCGGGACCCAAGGAATGAAAAACTGTTTTTT.

This clone has just one count. The chain is built from TRBV5-1 and TRBJ2-7; TRBD2 agrees at 7 bases. V lost 3 bases to trimming and J lost 0 bases; unmatched junction nucleotides: 6. The CDR3 runs to 15 residues. CDR1 and CDR2 from the germline V gene are SGHRS and YFSETQ. CDR3 residues: CASSSAGRSSYEQYF. The CDR3 region has the DNA TGCGCCAGCAGCTCCGCCGGGAGGAGCTCCTACGAGCAGTACTTC.

The chain recombines TRBV4-1 with TRBJ2-7; possible D gene TRBD2, 6 bases. CDR3 length: 17 amino acids. In germline, CDR1 is MGHRA, CDR2 YSYEKL. Deletions cut 1 base from V and 6 bases from J, with 22 bases between. CDR3 nucleotides: TGCGCCAGCAGCCAAGTTGGTACGCGGGCGGGGCGGGCCGAGCAGTACTTC. It codes for CASSQVGTRAGRAEQYF.

The chain links TRBV19 to TRBJ2-2, with D perhaps TRBD1 (6 bases). Per the germline V gene, CDR1 is LNHDA and CDR2 is SQIVND (reference sequence). This CDR3 contains 17 residues. Trimming shortened V by 2 bases and J by 6 bases, and 19 bases separated the two germline ends. In DNA form, the CDR3 reads TGTGCCAGTAGTATATCGGGGATCCACAGGGACCCCGGGGAGCTGTTTTTT. This translates into CASSISGIHRDPGELFF.

This rearrangement joins TRBV28 to TRBJ1-2; D is uncertain. V was pared by 6 bases and J by 0 bases, with 14 bases between. The germline CDR1 and CDR2 sequences are MDHEN and SYDVKM. This CDR3 has 15 residues. The CDR3, as DNA: TGTGCCAGCAGACCTAACCAGATAGCTAACTATGGCTACACCTTC. Translation gives CASRPNQIANYGYTF.

The chain is built from TRBV2 and TRBJ1-4; maybe TRBD1 (5 bases). V was trimmed by 6 bases and J by 2 bases, leaving 10 bases between them. The CDR3 sequence is 14 residues long. Germline CDR1 reads SNHLY; CDR2 reads FYNNEI. The CDR3 DNA is TGTGCCAGCAGGGGAGGGGCGACTAATGAAAAACTGTTTTTT. Its protein is CASRGGATNEKLFF.

CDR3 loop: CASSQSANPYDEQFF. The CDR3 region has the DNA TGTGCCAGCAGTCAATCGGCTAACCCTTACGATGAGCAGTTCTTC. V is TRBV28 and J is TRBJ2-1; unclear D gene. V lost 5 bases, J lost 8 bases, and 19 bases lay in between. This CDR3 has 15 amino acids. Germline CDR1 MDHEN, CDR2 SYDVKM.

This clone came up once. V gene TRBV9 combines with J gene TRBJ2-1; D ambiguous. Germline CDR1 reads SGDLS; CDR2 reads YYNGEE. This CDR3 spans 15 amino acids. Trimming shortened V by 0 bases and J by 5 bases, and 12 bases separated the two germline ends. The CDR3 coding sequence is TGTGCCAGCAGCGTAGTTGGCGGATTAAACAATGAGCAGTTCTTC. This translates into CASSVVGGLNNEQFF.

This sequence joins TRBV9 and TRBJ1-5, with D tentatively TRBD1 (5 bases). Trimming shortened V by 3 bases and J by 9 bases, and 16 bases separated the two germline ends. CDR3 length equals 14 residues. Germline CDR1 SGDLS, CDR2 YYNGEE. The CDR3 nucleotides are TGTGCCAGCAGCGGCCGGGCCCATGGGGGGCCCCAGCATTTT. Protein product: CASSGRAHGGPQHF.

The CDR3 loop is CASSFILAGSYEQYF. The CDR3 coding sequence is TGTGCCAGCAGTTTCATCCTAGCGGGCTCCTACGAGCAGTACTTC. The chain joins TRBV28 to TRBJ2-7, with 8 nucleotides matching TRBD2. With 3 bases clipped from V and 0 bases from J, the junction kept 4 bases outside the gene matches. The germline CDR1 and CDR2 sequences are MDHEN and SYDVKM. This CDR3 has 15 residues. Full variable domain (rest looked up from reference TRBV28 and TRBJ2-7): DVKVTQSSRYLVKRTGEKVFLECVQDMDHENMFWYRQDPGLGLRLIYFSYDVKMKEKGDIPEGYSVSREKKERFSLILESASTNQTSMYLCASSFILAGSYEQYFGPGTRLTVT.

To note about this clone: At one boundary the junction diverges from the germline segment, which might be a read error. This sequence joins TRBV6-1 and TRBJ1-2; no definite D call. Germline V lookup: CDR1 MNHNS, CDR2 SASEGT. The CDR3 runs to 14 residues. This CDR3 reads CASSEGANHYGYTF. DNA of the CDR3: TGTGCCAGCAGCGAAGGAGCAAACCACTATGGCTACACCTTC.

The genes are TRBV7-3 and TRBJ2-3, with 10 bases aligning to TRBD2. The CDR3 is 19 amino acids. Germline loops: CDR1 SGHTA, CDR2 FQGTGA. Trimming took 5 bases from V and 6 from J; bases not matched to a gene: 20. CDR3 nucleotides: TGTGCCAGCAGCCCCCCGCCTAGCGGGAGAGGGGGGTGGGTCGATACGCAGTATTTT. Amino acids: CASSPPPSGRGGWVDTQYF.

The genes are TRBV9 and TRBJ1-2, with D perhaps matching TRBD1 (5 bases). Per the germline V gene, CDR1 is SGDLS and CDR2 is YYNGEE. Between the trimmed V and J ends, which lost 6 bases and 4 bases, there was a span of 22 bases. The CDR3 covers 16 residues. CDR3 sequence reads: CASTQGGMNSGYGYTF. The CDR3, as DNA: TGTGCCAGCACCCAGGGAGGTATGAATTCAGGCTATGGCTACACCTTC.

V is TRBV7-3 and J is TRBJ1-1; D is uncertain. The germline V gene encodes CDR1 SGHTA and CDR2 FQGTGA. V lost 3 bases to trimming and J lost 3 bases, with 8 bases between them. The CDR3 totals 13 residues. CDR3 sequence (DNA): TGTGCCAGCAGCTTCGGACTCGACACTGAAGCTTTCTTT. It encodes CASSFGLDTEAFF.

The rearrangement uses TRBV11-3 and TRBJ2-5; 7 bases align to TRBD2. CDR1 and CDR2 from the germline V gene are SGHNT and YENEEA. V was clipped by 1 base and J by 2 bases; unmatched bases: 1. This CDR3 contains 14 residues. DNA of the CDR3: TGTGCCAGCAGCTTAGCTAGCGGTCAAGAGACCCAGTACTTC. It is translated as CASSLASGQETQYF.

The V and J genes are TRBV29-1 and TRBJ1-3; D may be TRBD1 (6 bases). In germline, CDR1 is SQVTM, CDR2 ANQGSEA. This CDR3 contains 13 residues. V was clipped by 6 bases and J by 0 bases, with 9 bases between them. The CDR3 bases are TGCAGCGTCCGGACAGTCTCTGGAAACACCATATATTTT. This codes for CSVRTVSGNTIYF.

The V gene is TRBV25-1, the J gene TRBJ1-1; TRBD1 is a possible D gene (5 bases). CDR1 and CDR2 from the germline V gene are MGHDK and SYGVNS. Trimming left V 3 bases short and J 4 bases short, with 12 bases between. The CDR3 loop spans 14 amino acids. CDR3 sequence: CASSDFAGGTEAFF. CDR3 bases: TGTGCCAGCAGTGATTTTGCGGGGGGCACTGAAGCTTTCTTT.

The chain carries TRBV7-2 and TRBJ2-2, with 12 bases lining up with TRBD2. This CDR3 has 18 residues. The germline CDR1 and CDR2 sequences are SGHTA and FQGNSA. After removal of 4 bases from V and 3 bases from J, the junction contained 9 bases not matched to a gene. As DNA, the CDR3 is TGTGCCAGCAGCTCCCGACTAGCGGGAGAATTGGACACCGGGGAGCTGTTTTTT. Translated: CASSSRLAGELDTGELFF.

V usage is TRBV2 and J usage is TRBJ1-4; D is perhaps TRBD1 (6 bases). V lost 6 bases to trimming and J lost 6 bases, with 17 bases between them. Per the germline V gene, CDR1 is SNHLY and CDR2 is FYNNEI. The CDR3 extends over 15 amino acids. CDR3 in amino acids: CASSETDRHDEKLFF. The CDR3 DNA reads as TGTGCCAGCAGCGAAACCGACAGGCACGATGAAAAACTGTTTTTT.